These 23 T cell receptor beta chains were sequenced from one sample in a study of identical twins. In TCRdb, the 5' RACE reads were re-called with MiXCR into one record per CDR3 protein. The table includes 1.5 million or so distinct CDR3 sequences, roughly 35% detected once. Source material: cord blood. The receptors were sampled from a newborn girl in good health.

The chain links TRBV9 to TRBJ2-7; perhaps TRBD1 as D (6 bases). Between the trimmed V and J ends, which lost 0 bases and 2 bases, there was a span of 15 bases. The germline CDR1 and CDR2 sequences are SGDLS and YYNGEE. This CDR3 contains 16 residues. CDR3 sequence: CASSVGLGQRPYEQYF. The CDR3 DNA reads as TGTGCCAGCAGCGTAGGGTTAGGACAGCGACCCTACGAGCAGTACTTC.

This clonotype was observed a few times. The chain has TRBV10-3 and TRBJ2-1; D is undetermined. The CDR3 has 15 amino acids. Germline CDR1 reads ENHRY; CDR2 reads SYGVKD. V lost 2 bases, J lost 7 bases, and 15 bases lay in between. The CDR3 here is CAISEGPRTTNEQFF. The CDR3 DNA is TGTGCCATCAGTGAGGGACCCCGAACGACTAATGAGCAGTTCTTC.

The V and J genes are TRBV27 and TRBJ2-7; no clear D. Trimming took off 8 bases at V and 7 bases at J, with 24 bases between the two ends. The V gene's germline CDR1 is MNHEY and CDR2 SMNVEV (reference sequence). The CDR3 has 15 amino acids. The CDR3, as DNA: TGTGCCAGCTCCGAAAGCCCAGCCACCTACAATGAGCAGTACTTC. Its protein product is CASSESPATYNEQYF.

This clonotype was observed a handful of times. The V call is TRBV7-2, the J call TRBJ1-2; the match to TRBD1 covers 7 bases. The CDR3 is 16 residues long. V was clipped by 1 base and J by 6 bases; unmatched bases: 11. CDR1 is SGHTA, CDR2 FQGNSA, per germline. CDR3 DNA sequence: TGTGCCAGCAGCTTAGGTGGGACAGTTCAAGGAGATGGCTACACCTTC. Encoded protein: CASSLGGTVQGDGYTF. The whole variable domain, filled in from reference TRBV7-2 and TRBJ1-2, reads GAGVSQSPSNKVTEKGKDVELRCDPISGHTALYWYRQSLGQGLEFLIYFQGNSAPDKSGLPSDRFSAERTGGSVSTLTIQRTQQEDSAVYLCASSLGGTVQGDGYTFGSGTRLTVV.

V usage is TRBV3-1 and J usage is TRBJ2-1; D gene ambiguous. The J call could be wrong; TRBJ2-7 is a better fit for the DNA end. Germline V gene lookup returns CDR1 LGHDT and CDR2 YNNKEL (reference sequence). The CDR3 runs 15 residues. The CDR3 loop reads CASSQDLGSYNEQYF. Here the CDR3 DNA reads TGTGCCAGCAGCCAAGATCTCGGCTCCTACAATGAGCAGTACTTC.

This chain links TRBV12-3 or TRBV12-4 with TRBJ2-5; possible D gene TRBD2, 6 bases. The CDR3 runs 12 residues. With 5 bases removed from V and 11 bases from J, the gap between germline ends came to 15 bases. CDR3 sequence: CASSRGTREQYF. In DNA, the CDR3 is TGTGCCAGCAGTCGCGGGACCCGAGAGCAGTACTTC.

This clonotype has a count of ten or more. The rearrangement links TRBV29-1 to TRBJ2-7, with 8 bases that match TRBD2. The length of the CDR3 is 15 residues. Looked up from germline, CDR1 is SQVTM and CDR2 is ANQGSEA. The V segment lost 4 bases and the J segment 0 bases; nucleotides outside the gene matches: 8. The CDR3 nucleotides read TGCAGCGTTGTGGGGACGCTAGCGGGCTCCTACGAGCAGTACTTC. Translating it yields CSVVGTLAGSYEQYF.

V and J are TRBV28 and TRBJ1-1; tentative D call: TRBD1 (6 bases). V lost 6 bases and J lost 1, with 15 bases in between. Germline V gene data show CDR1 as MDHEN and CDR2 as SYDVKM. This CDR3 spans 15 amino acids. The CDR3 DNA follows: TGTGCCAGCAGAGCGCCGCAGGGGCCGAACACTGAAGCTTTCTTT. The encoded protein is CASRAPQGPNTEAFF.

This clonotype was observed a handful of times. The V gene is TRBV3-1, the J gene TRBJ1-2; 8 bases match TRBD1. The CDR3 consists of 14 residues. Trimming at V came to 4 bases and at J to 4 bases, leaving 5 bases not matched to a gene. Germline CDR1 and CDR2: LGHDT and YNNKEL (reference sequence). Here the CDR3 DNA reads TGTGCCAGCAGCCTGACAGGGGCGATCTATGGCTACACCTTC. Translating it yields CASSLTGAIYGYTF.

The gene calls are TRBV20-1 and TRBJ1-6; weak D call: TRBD1 (5 bases). Per the germline V gene, CDR1 is DFQATT and CDR2 is SNEGSKA (reference sequence). V lost 2 bases and J lost 6, with 11 bases in between. This CDR3 contains 14 residues. DNA of the CDR3: TGCAGTGCTAGACTACAGGCCCTTAATTCACCCCTCCACTTT. The encoded protein is CSARLQALNSPLHF.

The V and J genes are TRBV20-1 and TRBJ2-1; D remains unclear. V lost 0 bases and J 10 bases, leaving 13 bases between the germline ends. The CDR3 extends over 13 amino acids. From germline, CDR1 is DFQATT and CDR2 SNEGSKA (reference sequence). The CDR3: CSARDSGTYEQFF. The CDR3 coding sequence is TGCAGTGCTAGAGATTCTGGCACCTACGAGCAGTTCTTC.

The V call is TRBV24-1, the J call TRBJ2-5, with D possibly TRBD1 on 5 matching bases. The germline gives CDR1 KGHDR, CDR2 SFDVKD. Trimming pared 4 bases from V and 11 bases from J, leaving 16 bases between. There are 13 residues in the CDR3. The CDR3 is CATSDPNRNEQYF. Here the CDR3 DNA reads TGTGCCACCAGTGACCCAAACAGGAATGAGCAGTACTTC.

The rearrangement joins TRBV6-5 to TRBJ1-1; D is possibly TRBD1 (5 bases). CDR3 length: 12 amino acids. Germline V CDR1 and CDR2: MNHEY, SVGAGI. V was pared by 5 bases and J by 7 bases, with 11 bases between. CDR3 sequence reads: CASSVGAGEAFF. The CDR3 nucleotides read TGTGCCAGCAGTGTAGGGGCTGGTGAAGCTTTCTTT.

V is TRBV28 and J is TRBJ2-7, with D hard to call. Germline loops: CDR1 MDHEN, CDR2 SYDVKM. V was trimmed by 6 bases and J by 4 bases, leaving 19 bases between them. The CDR3 contains 15 residues. The CDR3 sequence: CASSPPLVGMYEQYF. The CDR3 nucleotides read TGTGCCAGCAGCCCGCCCCTAGTGGGAATGTACGAGCAGTACTTC.

V usage is TRBV12-3 or TRBV12-4 and J usage is TRBJ2-5; 7 nucleotides line up with TRBD1. The J call is uncertain, as TRBJ2-7 better fits the DNA end. This CDR3 is built from 16 residues. The CDR3 reads CASSKRDRGLSYEQYF. The CDR3 DNA reads TGTGCCAGCAGCAAGAGGGACAGAGGGCTCTCCTACGAGCAGTACTTC.

The rearrangement links TRBV6-6 to TRBJ1-1, with a weak D call TRBD1 (6 bases). The CDR3 spans 15 residues. Trimming left V 0 bases short and J 1 base short, with 9 bases between. Germline V CDR1 and CDR2: MNHNY, SVGAGI (reference sequence). CDR3 DNA: TGTGCCAGCAGTTACTCTCTAGGGGGGAACACTGAAGCTTTCTTT. Residues: CASSYSLGGNTEAFF.

This clonotype has only a few counts. This sequence joins TRBV20-1 and TRBJ1-2; D may be TRBD1 (5 bases). The germline CDR1 and CDR2 sequences are DFQATT and SNEGSKA (reference sequence). The CDR3 runs 13 residues. Trimming pared 6 bases from V and 3 bases from J, leaving 14 bases between. CDR3 nucleotide sequence: TGCAGTGCGAGCCCCCAGACAGACTATGGCTACACCTTC. Its protein product is CSASPQTDYGYTF.

The chain has TRBV7-2 and TRBJ2-2, with 8 nucleotides matching TRBD1. CDR3 length equals 15 residues. V was clipped by 6 bases and J by 3 bases; unmatched bases: 6. Germline CDR1 SGHTA, CDR2 FQGNSA. The CDR3 protein is CASRRQGLHTGELFF. The CDR3 region has the DNA TGTGCCAGCAGACGACAGGGGCTCCACACCGGGGAGCTGTTTTTT.

This chain uses TRBV18 with TRBJ2-7, with a tentative D call TRBD2 (6 bases). V shed 2 bases and J shed 0 bases, with 11 bases lying between them. From germline, CDR1 is KGHSH and CDR2 LQKENI. CDR3 length: 15 amino acids. CDR3 in amino acids: CASSPVADLSYEQYF. The CDR3 DNA reads TGTGCCAGCTCACCAGTAGCGGACCTCTCCTACGAGCAGTACTTC.

Many counts were recorded for this clonotype. The genes are TRBV5-1 and TRBJ2-5, with 8 bases identical to TRBD2. The CDR3 covers 14 residues. The ends lost 0 bases at V and 2 bases at J; junction bases unmatched: 0. Germline CDR1 is SGHRS and CDR2 is YFSETQ. The CDR3 here is CASSLGLAQETQYF. The CDR3 region has the DNA TGCGCCAGCAGCTTGGGACTAGCGCAAGAGACCCAGTACTTC.

The rearrangement uses TRBV29-1 and TRBJ2-5, with 10 bases lining up with TRBD2. The last part of the DNA fits TRBJ2-7 better; the J call may be wrong. The length of the CDR3 is 14 residues. Germline V lookup: CDR1 SQVTM, CDR2 ANQGSEA. The CDR3 reads CSVEPLLAGHEQYF. The CDR3 DNA follows: TGCAGCGTTGAACCCTTACTAGCGGGACACGAGCAGTACTTC.

This clonotype was picked up many times. In DNA, the CDR3 is TGCAGCGTTTCCGGGACTAGCTCATCCAATGAGCAGTTCTTC. It yields the protein CSVSGTSSSNEQFF. The J gene is TRBJ2-1, the V gene TRBV29-1, with TRBD2 matching over 9 bases. This CDR3 is 14 amino acids long. The trim removed 5 bases at V and 6 bases at J, leaving 8 bases unmatched. Germline V gives CDR1 SQVTM, CDR2 ANQGSEA.

This clonotype was detected a few times. Possible read error: a much larger clone is one base away. This chain links TRBV3-1 with TRBJ1-2; D not certain. Trimming shortened V by 1 base and J by 2 bases, and 5 bases separated the two germline ends. CDR3 length equals 13 residues. The germline V gene has CDR1 LGHDT and CDR2 YNNKEL (reference sequence). The CDR3 nucleotides read TGTGCCAGCAGCCAAGCCAGGAACTATGGCTACACCTTC. Translated, it gives CASSQARNYGYTF.